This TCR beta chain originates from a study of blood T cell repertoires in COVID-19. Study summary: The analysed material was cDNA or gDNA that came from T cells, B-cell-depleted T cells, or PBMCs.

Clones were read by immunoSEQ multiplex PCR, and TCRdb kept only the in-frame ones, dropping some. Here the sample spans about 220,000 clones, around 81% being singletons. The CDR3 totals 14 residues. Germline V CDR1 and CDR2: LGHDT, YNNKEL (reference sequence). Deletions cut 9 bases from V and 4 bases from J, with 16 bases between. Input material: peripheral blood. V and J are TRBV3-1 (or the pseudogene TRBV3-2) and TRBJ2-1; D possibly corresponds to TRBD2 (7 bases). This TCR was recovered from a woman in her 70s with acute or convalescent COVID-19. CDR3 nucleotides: TGTGCCAGTCGCCGAGGGGGGGAATACAATGAGCAGTTCTTC. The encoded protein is CASRRGGEYNEQFF.